This TCR beta chain is from a study of T cells in Graves' hyperthyroidism and ophthalmopathy. Study findings and constraints: The model foresaw ophthalmopathy a median around 6.4 months prior to onset. Blood shared most expanded thyroid clonotypes above 0.001.

Researchers took RNA transcripts and amplified the TCR beta CDR3 regions from them. The HTBI primer set was used in a first-round RT-PCR of the TCR CDR3. Each CDR3 protein gets one entry after TCRdb re-called the multiplex PCR reads with MiXCR. The repertoire holds 300,000 to 450,000 distinct CDR3 sequences, with roughly 25% as singletons. Lactation, pregnancy, other autoimmune disease or uncontrolled infection excluded patients. Source material for PBMCs was roughly 10 ml fresh peripheral blood. The CDR3 has 15 amino acids. The junction had 7 bases not matched to a gene; V was cut back by 7 bases and J by 1 base. CDR1 SGHAT and CDR2 FQDESV come from the germline V gene (reference sequence). As regards this clonotype: Its antigen is currently unknown.

The receptor was derived from a man aged 45-65 years with Graves' hyperthyroidism. This sequence joins TRBV11-1 and TRBJ2-3, with 8 positions matching TRBD1. The sample was blood. CDR3 protein: CASTQGAVGTDTQYF. DNA for the CDR3: TGTGCCAGCACCCAGGGGGCGGTGGGCACAGATACGCAGTATTTT.